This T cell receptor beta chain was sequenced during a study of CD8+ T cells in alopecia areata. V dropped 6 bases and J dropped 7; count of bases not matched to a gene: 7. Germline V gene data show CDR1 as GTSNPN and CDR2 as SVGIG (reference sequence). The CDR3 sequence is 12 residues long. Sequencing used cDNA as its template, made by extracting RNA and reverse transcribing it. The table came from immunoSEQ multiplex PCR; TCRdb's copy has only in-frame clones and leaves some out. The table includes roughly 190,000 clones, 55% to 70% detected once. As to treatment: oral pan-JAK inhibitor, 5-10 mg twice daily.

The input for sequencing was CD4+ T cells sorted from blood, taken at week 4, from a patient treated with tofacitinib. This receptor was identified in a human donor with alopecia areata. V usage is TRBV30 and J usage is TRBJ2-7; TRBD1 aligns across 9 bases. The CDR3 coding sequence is TGTGCCTGCTACAGGGGGCTGGGGGAGCAGTACTTC. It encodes CACYRGLGEQYF.